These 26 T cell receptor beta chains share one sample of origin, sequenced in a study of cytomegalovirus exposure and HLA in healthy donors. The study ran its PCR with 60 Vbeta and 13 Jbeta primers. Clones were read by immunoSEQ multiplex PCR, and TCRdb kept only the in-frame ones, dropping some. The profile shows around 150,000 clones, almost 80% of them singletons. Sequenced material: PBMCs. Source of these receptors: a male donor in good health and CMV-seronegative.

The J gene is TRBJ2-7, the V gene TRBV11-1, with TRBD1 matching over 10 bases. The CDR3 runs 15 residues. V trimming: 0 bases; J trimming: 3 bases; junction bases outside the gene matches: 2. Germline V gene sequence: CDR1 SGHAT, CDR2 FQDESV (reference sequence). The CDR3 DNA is TGTGCCAGCAGCTTAGCGGGACAGGGGTTCTACGAGCAGTACTTC. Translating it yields CASSLAGQGFYEQYF.

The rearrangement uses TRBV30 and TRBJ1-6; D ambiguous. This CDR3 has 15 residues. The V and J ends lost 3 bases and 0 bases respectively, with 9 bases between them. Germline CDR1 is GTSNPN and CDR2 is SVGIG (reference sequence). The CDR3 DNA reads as TGTGCCTGGAGGACGGGGAGCTCCTATAATTCACCCCTCCACTTT. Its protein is CAWRTGSSYNSPLHF.

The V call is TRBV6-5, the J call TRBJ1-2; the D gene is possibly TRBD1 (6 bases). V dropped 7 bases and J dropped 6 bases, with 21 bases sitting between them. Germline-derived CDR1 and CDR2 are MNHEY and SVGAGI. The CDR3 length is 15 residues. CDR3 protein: CASTPRGLGADGYTF. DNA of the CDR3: TGTGCCAGCACCCCCAGGGGCCTCGGAGCGGATGGCTACACCTTC.

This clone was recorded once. CDR3 nucleotide sequence: TGTGCCAGCAGCCAGGAGGGCAATGAGCAGTTCTTC. Encoded protein: CASSQEGNEQFF. The V gene is TRBV7-7, the J gene TRBJ2-1; weak D call: TRBD2 (6 bases). This CDR3 has 12 residues. Germline CDR1 and CDR2: SSHAT and FNYEAQ (reference sequence). The V and J ends lost 5 bases and 6 bases respectively, with 8 bases between them.

For the CDR3, the DNA is TGTGCCAGCAGTTTATGGGGCGAGCAGTTCTTC. Encoded protein: CASSLWGEQFF. V usage is TRBV28 and J usage is TRBJ2-1; D gene ambiguous. The CDR3 runs to 11 residues. The V gene lost 0 bases and the J gene lost 10 bases, with 4 bases spanning the gap. From germline, CDR1 is MDHEN and CDR2 SYDVKM.

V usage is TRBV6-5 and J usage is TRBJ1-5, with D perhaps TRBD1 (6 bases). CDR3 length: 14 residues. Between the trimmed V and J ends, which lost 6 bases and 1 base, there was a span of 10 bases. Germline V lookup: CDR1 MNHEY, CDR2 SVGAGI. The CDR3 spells CASSNGQSNQPQHF. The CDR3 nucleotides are TGTGCCAGCAGCAACGGACAGAGCAATCAGCCCCAGCATTTT.

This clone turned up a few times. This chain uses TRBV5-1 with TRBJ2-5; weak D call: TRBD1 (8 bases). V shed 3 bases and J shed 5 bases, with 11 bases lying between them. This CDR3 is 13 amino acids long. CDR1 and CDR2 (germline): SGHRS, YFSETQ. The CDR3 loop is CASSSQGGETQYF. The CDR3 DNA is TGCGCCAGCAGCTCACAGGGGGGGGAGACCCAGTACTTC.

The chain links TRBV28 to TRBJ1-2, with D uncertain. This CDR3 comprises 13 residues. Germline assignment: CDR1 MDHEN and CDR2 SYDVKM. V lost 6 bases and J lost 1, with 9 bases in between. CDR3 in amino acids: CASSLTDNYGYTF. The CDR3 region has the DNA TGTGCCAGCAGCCTAACAGATAACTATGGCTACACCTTC.

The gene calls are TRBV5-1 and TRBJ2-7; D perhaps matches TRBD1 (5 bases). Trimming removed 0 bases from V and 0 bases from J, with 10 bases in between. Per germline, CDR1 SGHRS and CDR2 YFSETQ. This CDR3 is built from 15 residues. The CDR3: CASSLADSSSYEQYF. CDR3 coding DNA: TGCGCCAGCAGCTTGGCCGACAGTAGCTCCTACGAGCAGTACTTC.

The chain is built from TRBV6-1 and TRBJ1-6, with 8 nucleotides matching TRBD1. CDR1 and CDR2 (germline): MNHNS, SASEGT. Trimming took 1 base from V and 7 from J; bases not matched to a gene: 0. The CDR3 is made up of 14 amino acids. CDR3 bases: TGTGCCAGCAGTGAAGGGACAGGGAATTCACCCCTCCACTTT. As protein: CASSEGTGNSPLHF.

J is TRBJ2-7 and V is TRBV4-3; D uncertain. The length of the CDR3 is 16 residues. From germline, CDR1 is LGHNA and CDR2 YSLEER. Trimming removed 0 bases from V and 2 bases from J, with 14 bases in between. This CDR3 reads CASSQESNSPTYEQYF. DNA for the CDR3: TGCGCCAGCAGCCAAGAATCTAACAGCCCTACCTACGAGCAGTACTTC.

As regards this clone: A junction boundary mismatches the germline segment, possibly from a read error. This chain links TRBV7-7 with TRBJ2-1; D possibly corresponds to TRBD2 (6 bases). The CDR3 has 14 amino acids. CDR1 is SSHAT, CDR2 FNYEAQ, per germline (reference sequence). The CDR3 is CASSLGTSGDEQFF. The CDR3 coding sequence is TGTGCTAGCAGCTTAGGGACTTCGGGCGATGAGCAGTTCTTC.

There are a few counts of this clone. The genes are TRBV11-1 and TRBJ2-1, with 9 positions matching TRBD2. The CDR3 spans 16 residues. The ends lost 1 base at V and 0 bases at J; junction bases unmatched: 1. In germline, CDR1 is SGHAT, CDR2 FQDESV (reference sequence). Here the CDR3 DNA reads TGTGCCAGCAGCTTAGGAGCGGGAGGCTCCTACAATGAGCAGTTCTTC. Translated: CASSLGAGGSYNEQFF. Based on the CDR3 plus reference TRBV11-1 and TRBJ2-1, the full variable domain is EAEVAQSPRYKITEKSQAVAFWCDPISGHATLYWYRQILGQGPELLVQFQDESVVDDSQLPKDRFSAERLKGVDSTLKIQPAELGDSAMYLCASSLGAGGSYNEQFFGPGTRLTVL.

CDR3 DNA sequence: TGTGCCAGCAGTTTACCTCTAGCGGGAGTCGCAGATACGCAGTATTTT. Translated, it gives CASSLPLAGVADTQYF. This chain links TRBV28 with TRBJ2-3; 10 nucleotides align to TRBD2. The CDR3 is 16 residues long. J gave up 4 bases and V 2 bases, and 6 bases lay outside the gene matches. Germline assignment: CDR1 MDHEN and CDR2 SYDVKM.

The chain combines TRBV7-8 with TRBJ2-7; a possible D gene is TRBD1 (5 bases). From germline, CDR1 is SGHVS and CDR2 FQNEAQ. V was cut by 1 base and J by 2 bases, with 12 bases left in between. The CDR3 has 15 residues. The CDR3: CASSLGLLGAYEQYF. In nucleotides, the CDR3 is TGTGCCAGCAGCTTAGGTCTGTTAGGGGCCTACGAGCAGTACTTC. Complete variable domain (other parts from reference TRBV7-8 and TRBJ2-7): GAGVSQSPRYKVAKRGQDVALRCDPISGHVSLFWYQQALGQGPEFLTYFQNEAQLDKSGLPSDRFFAERPEGSVSTLKIQRTQQEDSAVYLCASSLGLLGAYEQYFGPGTRLTVT.

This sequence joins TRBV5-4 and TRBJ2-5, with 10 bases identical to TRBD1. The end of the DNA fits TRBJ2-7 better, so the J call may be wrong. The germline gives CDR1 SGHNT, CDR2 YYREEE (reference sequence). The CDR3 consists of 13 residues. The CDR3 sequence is CASSQDRGYEQYF. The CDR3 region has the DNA TGTGCCAGCAGCCAGGACAGGGGGTACGAGCAGTACTTC.

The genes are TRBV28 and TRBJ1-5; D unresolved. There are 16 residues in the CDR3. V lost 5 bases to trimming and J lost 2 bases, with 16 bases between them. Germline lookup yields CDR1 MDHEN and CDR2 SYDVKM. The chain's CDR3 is CASSIRRYRGNQPQHF. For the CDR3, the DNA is TGTGCCAGCAGTATCCGACGTTATCGGGGCAATCAGCCCCAGCATTTT. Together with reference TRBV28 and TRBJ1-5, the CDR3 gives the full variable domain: DVKVTQSSRYLVKRTGEKVFLECVQDMDHENMFWYRQDPGLGLRLIYFSYDVKMKEKGDIPEGYSVSREKKERFSLILESASTNQTSMYLCASSIRRYRGNQPQHFGDGTRLSIL.

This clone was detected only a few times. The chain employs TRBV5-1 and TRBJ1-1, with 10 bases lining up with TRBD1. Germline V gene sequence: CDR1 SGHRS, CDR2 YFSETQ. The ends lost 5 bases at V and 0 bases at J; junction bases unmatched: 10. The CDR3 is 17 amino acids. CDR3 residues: CASRLGQGSFMNTEAFF. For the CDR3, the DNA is TGCGCCAGCAGGCTGGGACAGGGGTCTTTCATGAACACTGAAGCTTTCTTT.

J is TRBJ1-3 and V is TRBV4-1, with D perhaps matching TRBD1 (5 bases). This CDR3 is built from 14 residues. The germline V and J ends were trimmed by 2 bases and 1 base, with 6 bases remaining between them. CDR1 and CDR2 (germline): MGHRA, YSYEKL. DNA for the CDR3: TGCGCCAGCAGCCAACGGGGGTCTGGAAACACCATATATTTT. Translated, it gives CASSQRGSGNTIYF.

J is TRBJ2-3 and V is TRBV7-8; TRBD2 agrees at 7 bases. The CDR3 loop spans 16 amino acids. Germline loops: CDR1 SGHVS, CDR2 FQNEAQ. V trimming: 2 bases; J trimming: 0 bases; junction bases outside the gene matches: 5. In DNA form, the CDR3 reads TGTGCCAGCAGCTTAAGCAGCGGGACTAGCACAGATACGCAGTATTTT. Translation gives CASSLSSGTSTDTQYF.

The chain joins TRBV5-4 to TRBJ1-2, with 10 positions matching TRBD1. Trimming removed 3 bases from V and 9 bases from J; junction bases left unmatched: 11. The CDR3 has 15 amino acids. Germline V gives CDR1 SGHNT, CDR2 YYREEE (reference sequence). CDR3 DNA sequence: TGTGCCAGCAGCTCCCAGGGACAGGGGCAAAAAAGCTACACCTTC. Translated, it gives CASSSQGQGQKSYTF.

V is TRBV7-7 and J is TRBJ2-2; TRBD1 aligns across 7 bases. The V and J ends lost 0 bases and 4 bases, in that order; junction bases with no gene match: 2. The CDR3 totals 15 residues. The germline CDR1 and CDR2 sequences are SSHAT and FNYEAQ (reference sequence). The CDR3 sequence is CASSLAGTATGELFF. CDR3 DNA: TGTGCCAGCAGCTTAGCCGGGACAGCCACCGGGGAGCTGTTTTTT.

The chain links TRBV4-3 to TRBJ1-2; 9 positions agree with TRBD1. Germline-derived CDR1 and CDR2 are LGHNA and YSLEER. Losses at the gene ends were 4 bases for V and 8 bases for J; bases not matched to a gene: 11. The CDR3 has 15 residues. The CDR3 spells CASSPSPGQGRGYTF. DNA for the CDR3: TGCGCCAGCAGCCCATCCCCGGGACAGGGTCGAGGCTACACCTTC.

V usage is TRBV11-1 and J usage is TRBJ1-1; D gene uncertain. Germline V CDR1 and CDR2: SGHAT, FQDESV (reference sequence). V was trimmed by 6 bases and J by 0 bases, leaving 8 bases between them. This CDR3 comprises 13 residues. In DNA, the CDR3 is TGTGCCAGCAGTCTACAGCTGAACACTGAAGCTTTCTTT. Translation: CASSLQLNTEAFF. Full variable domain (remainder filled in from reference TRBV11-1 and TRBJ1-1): EAEVAQSPRYKITEKSQAVAFWCDPISGHATLYWYRQILGQGPELLVQFQDESVVDDSQLPKDRFSAERLKGVDSTLKIQPAELGDSAMYLCASSLQLNTEAFFGQGTRLTVV.

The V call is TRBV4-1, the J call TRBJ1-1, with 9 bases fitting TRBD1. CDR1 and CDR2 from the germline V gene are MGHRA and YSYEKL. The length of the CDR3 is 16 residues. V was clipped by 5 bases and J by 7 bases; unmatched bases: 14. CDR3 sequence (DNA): TGCGCCAGCAGCTCACGGCCCCCACAGGGGGCGAATGAAGCTTTCTTT. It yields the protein CASSSRPPQGANEAFF.

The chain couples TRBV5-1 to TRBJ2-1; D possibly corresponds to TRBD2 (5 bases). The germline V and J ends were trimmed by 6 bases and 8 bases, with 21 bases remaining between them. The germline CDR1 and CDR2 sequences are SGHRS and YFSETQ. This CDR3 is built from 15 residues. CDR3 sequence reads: CASIEGTSSSDEQFF. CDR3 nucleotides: TGCGCCAGCATAGAGGGAACCTCTTCAAGTGATGAGCAGTTCTTC. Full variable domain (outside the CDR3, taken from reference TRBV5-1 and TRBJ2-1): KAGVTQTPRYLIKTRGQQVTLSCSPISGHRSVSWYQQTPGQGLQFLFEYFSETQRNKGNFPGRFSGRQFSNSRSEMNVSTLELGDSALYLCASIEGTSSSDEQFFGPGTRLTVL.